The 22 T cell receptor beta chains in this list originate from one sample, sequenced in a study of T-cell memory formation after mild COVID-19. TCRdb reprocessed the 5' RACE reads via MiXCR and lists one record per CDR3 protein. The sample lists just over 150,000 distinct CDR3 sequences, roughly 31% occurring once. The sample comprised PBMCs or a T cell subset sorted from them (not recorded which). Receptors were obtained from an adult woman who had mild COVID-19 (a few samples of this study predate the infection). Cell type and time point are not known.

Only a few counts were recorded for this clonotype. The chain is built from TRBV6-5 and TRBJ1-5; no clear D gene. V was cut by 2 bases and J by 1 base, with 12 bases left in between. The length of the CDR3 is 16 residues. The germline gives CDR1 MNHEY, CDR2 SVGAGI. CDR3 DNA: TGTGCCAGCAGTTACGACCCGGAGGGAAGCAATCAGCCCCAGCATTTT. It yields the protein CASSYDPEGSNQPQHF.

CDR3 DNA sequence: TGTGCCAGCAGCCAAGATATTTCGCAAACAGGTTTCGCTGAAGCTTTCTTT. Its translation is CASSQDISQTGFAEAFF. The chain links TRBV4-2 to TRBJ1-1; possible D gene TRBD1, 5 bases. V was clipped by 0 bases and J by 6 bases, with 20 bases between them. Germline CDR1 and CDR2: LGHNA and YNFKEQ. This CDR3 is 17 amino acids long.

This clonotype has just one count. The chain carries TRBV20-1 and TRBJ1-1; 8 bases align to TRBD1. The junction had 4 bases not matched to a gene; V was cut back by 0 bases and J by 4 bases. The germline V gene has CDR1 DFQATT and CDR2 SNEGSKA (reference sequence). The CDR3 is 14 amino acids. As DNA, the CDR3 is TGCAGTGCTAGAGACCAGGGGGCCGGCACTGAAGCTTTCTTT. Protein: CSARDQGAGTEAFF.

The rearrangement joins TRBV9 to TRBJ2-7; 11 nucleotides align to TRBD2. V dropped 4 bases and J dropped 7; count of bases not matched to a gene: 7. CDR1 and CDR2 (germline): SGDLS, YYNGEE. The CDR3 totals 14 residues. In nucleotides, the CDR3 is TGTGCCAGCAGCCTGACTAGCGGGGCCCATGAGCAGTACTTC. Amino acid sequence: CASSLTSGAHEQYF.

This clonotype was observed a handful of times. The chain is built from TRBV6-2 or TRBV6-3 and TRBJ1-5; D remains unclear. The germline gives CDR1 MNHEY, CDR2 SVGEGT. The CDR3 consists of 15 residues. V shed 1 base and J shed 3 bases, with 10 bases lying between them. This chain's CDR3 is CASSYWRNDNQPQHF. The DNA for the CDR3 is TGTGCCAGCAGTTACTGGAGAAATGACAATCAGCCCCAGCATTTT.

This clonotype was recorded a few times. The rearrangement links TRBV11-2 to TRBJ2-3; unclear D gene. Germline CDR1 reads SGHAT; CDR2 reads FQNNGV. This CDR3 is built from 16 residues. V was clipped by 5 bases and J by 3 bases, with 18 bases between them. This chain's CDR3 is CASSPRGLLGTDTQYF. CDR3 coding DNA: TGTGCCAGCAGCCCTCGAGGCTTACTCGGGACAGATACGCAGTATTTT.

This clonotype turned up a few times. The rearrangement joins TRBV12-3 or TRBV12-4 to TRBJ2-3, with TRBD2 matching 9 bases. The CDR3 is 18 residues long. Trimming cost V 6 bases and J 1 base; bases outside gene matches: 14. The CDR3 loop is CASRGPNDQRGGTDTQYF. CDR3 sequence (DNA): TGTGCCAGCAGGGGACCCAATGATCAGCGGGGGGGCACAGATACGCAGTATTTT.

This clonotype has just a few counts. The V call is TRBV4-1, the J call TRBJ2-2, with D hard to call. The CDR3 runs to 12 residues. Germline V gene lookup returns CDR1 MGHRA and CDR2 YSYEKL. V lost 7 bases and J 5 bases, leaving 8 bases between the germline ends. CDR3 region: CASIDATGELFF. The CDR3 nucleotides are TGCGCCAGCATTGATGCGACCGGGGAGCTGTTTTTT.

This clonotype was detected a few times. The chain carries TRBV10-2 and TRBJ2-4, with D perhaps matching TRBD2 (5 bases). The germline gives CDR1 WSHSY, CDR2 SAAADI. The germline V and J ends were trimmed by 8 bases and 1 base, with 12 bases remaining between them. The CDR3 runs to 14 residues. In DNA, the CDR3 is TGCGCCAGCGGTTCCGGGATCGCCAAAAACATTCAGTACTTC. It specifies CASGSGIAKNIQYF.

This clonotype was seen a few times. V is TRBV27 and J is TRBJ1-2, with TRBD1 as a possible D gene (5 bases). This CDR3 spans 13 amino acids. V lost 4 bases, J lost 0 bases, and 6 bases lay in between. CDR1 MNHEY and CDR2 SMNVEV come from the germline V gene (reference sequence). In DNA, the CDR3 is TGTGCCAGCAGTTCGACAGCTAACTATGGCTACACCTTC. Translated: CASSSTANYGYTF.

This clonotype was counted a few times. The chain links TRBV7-8 to TRBJ2-3; 9 positions agree with TRBD2. The CDR3 has 15 amino acids. The trim removed 2 bases at V and 6 bases at J, leaving 6 bases unmatched. The germline gives CDR1 SGHVS, CDR2 FQNEAQ. CDR3 protein: CASSLLAGTVDTQYF. The CDR3 nucleotides read TGTGCCAGCAGCTTACTAGCGGGGACTGTCGATACGCAGTATTTT.

V gene TRBV7-2 combines with J gene TRBJ2-5; D unclear. The length of the CDR3 is 15 residues. V shed 4 bases and J shed 5 bases, with 17 bases lying between them. CDR1 is SGHTA and CDR2 is FQGNSA in the germline V gene. This chain's CDR3 is CASSSMQTGAETQYF. Here the CDR3 DNA reads TGTGCCAGCAGCTCTATGCAGACTGGAGCGGAGACCCAGTACTTC.

A few counts support this clonotype. In DNA form, the CDR3 reads TGTGCCAGCAGCTTAGGATCGGCGGGGGCGTACAATGAGCAGTTCTTC. Protein product: CASSLGSAGAYNEQFF. The J gene is TRBJ2-1, the V gene TRBV7-2; a possible D gene is TRBD2 (7 bases). In germline, CDR1 is SGHTA, CDR2 FQGNSA. V was cut by 1 base and J by 4 bases, with 14 bases left in between. This CDR3 is built from 16 residues.

This chain joins TRBV15 and TRBJ2-3; TRBD2 matches 8 bases. The trim removed 0 bases at V and 1 base at J, leaving 9 bases unmatched. The CDR3 has 18 residues. Germline values: CDR1 LNHNV, CDR2 YYDKDF (reference sequence). Here the CDR3 reads CATSRDPPGRGGTDTQYF. CDR3 in DNA: TGTGCCACCAGCAGAGATCCGCCAGGGCGGGGGGGCACAGATACGCAGTATTTT. Together with reference TRBV15 and TRBJ2-3, the CDR3 gives the full variable domain: DAMVIQNPRYQVTQFGKPVTLSCSQTLNHNVMYWYQQKSSQAPKLLFHYYDKDFNNEADTPDNFQSRRPNTSFCFLDIRSPGLGDTAMYLCATSRDPPGRGGTDTQYFGPGTRLTVL.

This rearrangement joins TRBV29-1 to TRBJ1-5, with D tentatively TRBD1 (6 bases). This CDR3 contains 16 residues. Germline V gene data show CDR1 as SQVTM and CDR2 as ANQGSEA. Between the trimmed V and J ends, which lost 4 bases and 3 bases, there was a span of 19 bases. DNA for the CDR3: TGCAGCGTTGTGGTGCAGGGGAGGGGATCCAATCAGCCCCAGCATTTT. Its translation: CSVVVQGRGSNQPQHF.

The V and J genes are TRBV3-1 and TRBJ2-2; 8 bases are a match to TRBD1. The trim removed 10 bases at V and 1 base at J, leaving 5 bases unmatched. The CDR3 has 14 amino acids. Germline-derived CDR1 and CDR2 are LGHDT and YNNKEL (reference sequence). This CDR3 is CAIGQGWNTGELFF. The CDR3 nucleotides are TGTGCCATAGGACAGGGTTGGAACACCGGGGAGCTGTTTTTT.

The rearrangement uses TRBV4-3 and TRBJ2-6; 8 bases map to TRBD2. Germline values: CDR1 LGHNA, CDR2 YSLEER. The CDR3 consists of 17 residues. J lost 2 bases, V lost 3 bases, and 6 bases had no gene match. CDR3 DNA sequence: TGCGCCAGCAGCCACCCAGGCGGGGGGACTGGGGCCAACGTCCTGACTTTC. Encoded protein: CASSHPGGGTGANVLTF.

This clonotype came up a few times. The chain carries TRBV7-9 and TRBJ2-7; 12 bases are shared with TRBD1. Germline V gene data show CDR1 as SEHNR and CDR2 as FQNEAQ (reference sequence). The CDR3 covers 15 residues. The V segment lost 5 bases and the J segment 3 bases; nucleotides outside the gene matches: 5. CDR3 residues: CASSPGTGGVYEQYF. The CDR3 DNA reads TGTGCCAGCAGCCCAGGGACAGGGGGCGTCTACGAGCAGTACTTC.

The chain is built from TRBV6-2 or TRBV6-3 and TRBJ2-3; D unresolved. The germline V gene encodes CDR1 MNHEY and CDR2 SVGEGT. This CDR3 region has 14 residues. Trimming cost V 7 bases and J 6 bases, with 17 bases left between them. The CDR3 DNA reads TGTGCCAGCACCGCGGTAGTTGTAGCCGATACGCAGTATTTT. Translation: CASTAVVVADTQYF.

This clonotype was seen a few times. The chain links TRBV7-2 to TRBJ2-7; 7 bases line up with TRBD2. CDR3 length: 15 amino acids. The junction had 9 bases not matched to a gene; V was cut back by 5 bases and J by 2 bases. CDR1 and CDR2 (germline): SGHTA, FQGNSA. CDR3 in amino acids: CASSLGRVPTYEQYF. CDR3 nucleotides: TGTGCCAGCAGCCTAGGGAGGGTCCCGACCTACGAGCAGTACTTC.

The V gene is TRBV12-3 or TRBV12-4, the J gene TRBJ2-2; 15 bases are shared with TRBD2. The CDR3 runs 17 residues. Trimming at V came to 8 bases and at J to 3 bases, leaving 7 bases not matched to a gene. CDR3 nucleotides: TGTGCCAGCCAAGGACTAGCGGGAGGGGTCGACACCGGGGAGCTGTTTTTT. Translating gives CASQGLAGGVDTGELFF.

This clonotype appeared a few times. V usage is TRBV6-1 and J usage is TRBJ2-6; D not resolved. From germline, CDR1 is MNHNS and CDR2 SASEGT. This CDR3 is 16 amino acids long. V was cut by 1 base and J by 0 bases, with 7 bases left in between. The CDR3 sequence: CASSEDGASGANVLTF. Written as DNA, the CDR3 is TGTGCCAGCAGTGAAGACGGAGCCTCTGGGGCCAACGTCCTGACTTTC.